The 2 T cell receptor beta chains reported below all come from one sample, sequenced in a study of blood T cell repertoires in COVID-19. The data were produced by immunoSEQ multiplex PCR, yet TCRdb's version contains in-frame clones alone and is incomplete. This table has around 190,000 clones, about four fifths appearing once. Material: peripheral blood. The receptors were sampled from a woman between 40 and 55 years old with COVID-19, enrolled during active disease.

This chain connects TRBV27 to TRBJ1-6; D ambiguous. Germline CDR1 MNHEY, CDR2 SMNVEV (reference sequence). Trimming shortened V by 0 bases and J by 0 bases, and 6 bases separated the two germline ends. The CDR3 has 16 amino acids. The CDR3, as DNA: TGTGCCAGCAGTTTATCCGGGAGCTCCTATAATTCACCCCTCCACTTT. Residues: CASSLSGSSYNSPLHF.

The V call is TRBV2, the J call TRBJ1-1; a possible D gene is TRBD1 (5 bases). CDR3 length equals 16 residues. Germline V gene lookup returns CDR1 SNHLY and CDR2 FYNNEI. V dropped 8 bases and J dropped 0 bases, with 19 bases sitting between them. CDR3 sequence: CASLQQVIVMNTEAFF. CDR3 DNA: TGTGCCAGCCTTCAACAGGTGATCGTCATGAACACTGAAGCTTTCTTT.